This T cell receptor (beta chain) is from a study of T cells in Graves' hyperthyroidism and ophthalmopathy. Study-wide findings and caveats: The blood repertoire included most of the expanded thyroid clonotypes above 0.001.

Researchers took RNA transcripts and amplified the TCR beta CDR3 regions from them. In the first-round RT-PCR of the TCR CDR3, the HTBI primer set was used. TCRdb re-called the multiplex PCR reads with MiXCR, one entry per CDR3 protein. Here the sample spans about 640,000 distinct CDR3 sequences, about 20% being singletons. For the diagnoses, clinical symptoms, serum thyroxine and TRAb, thyroid ultrasound and orbital computed tomography were used. The V gene's germline CDR1 is SGHAT and CDR2 FQNNGV. The CDR3 totals 15 residues. V lost 3 bases and J lost 5; bases outside the gene matches: 4. This clonotype showed up many times. Its antigen is still unknown.

The V and J genes are TRBV11-2 and TRBJ2-2; 9 bases are shared with TRBD1. This sequence originates from a man under 40 with Graves' ophthalmopathy. Sequenced sample: blood. CDR3 sequence reads: CASSFYGQGTGELFF. The CDR3 DNA reads as TGTGCCAGCAGCTTCTATGGACAGGGGACCGGGGAGCTGTTTTTT.